These T cell receptor beta chains were read from a single sample in a study of blood T cell repertoires in COVID-19. Repertoires were generated with immunoSEQ multiplex PCR, while TCRdb's copy carries only in-frame clones and drops some. Found here are about 120,000 clones, about four fifths of them singletons; the top ten hold approximately 3.9%. The sequencing sample was made of peripheral blood. The source is a woman older than 75 with acute or convalescent COVID-19. CDR3s include the opening cysteine and the closing phenylalanine or tryptophan. D genes are given only for firm matches.

v_call	j_call	d_call	cdr3_nt	cdr3_aa
TRBV5-1	TRBJ1-1	.	TGCGCCAGCAGCCCCGCAGGGGCCCCGAACACTGAAGCTTTCTTT	CASSPAGAPNTEAFF
TRBV19	TRBJ1-1	.	TGTGCCAGTAGTCCTGTCACGCTCCGGTCGAAAACTGAAGCTTTCTTT	CASSPVTLRSKTEAFF
TRBV27	TRBJ1-3	.	TGTGCCAGCAGTCCACTGACAGTAGGCCCTGGAAACACCATATATTTT	CASSPLTVGPGNTIYF
TRBV24-1	TRBJ1-2	TRBD1	TGTGCCACCAGTGATGCGGCCAGGGGGAATGGCTACACCTTC	CATSDAARGNGYTF
TRBV7-2	TRBJ2-3	TRBD2	TGTGCCAGCAGCTTAGGCGGGAGGGCCGATACGCAGTATTTT	CASSLGGRADTQYF
TRBV30	TRBJ2-7	TRBD2	TGTGCCTGGAATGCCCTAGCGGGAGCCTTCTACGAGCAGTACTTC	CAWNALAGAFYEQYF
TRBV19	TRBJ2-3	.	TGTGCCAGTAGTATTCGAAGGCGGGGCGGCACAGATACGCAGTATTTT	CASSIRRRGGTDTQYF
TRBV29-1	TRBJ2-5	TRBD1	TGCAGCGTTGGTACAGGGGGTTTGGAGACCCAGTACTTC	CSVGTGGLETQYF
TRBV9	TRBJ2-3	TRBD2	TGTGCCAGCAGCGTAATAGCGGGGGGTGGAACAGATACGCAGTATTTT	CASSVIAGGGTDTQYF
TRBV12-3/TRBV12-4	TRBJ1-1	.	TGTGCCAGCAGTATTCGCGGGATGGCTGAAGCTTTCTTT	CASSIRGMAEAFF
TRBV7-9	TRBJ1-1	.	TGTGCCAGCAGCCAGCAGCGGGGCTGGGCTTTCTTT	CASSQQRGWAFF